This T cell receptor beta chain was profiled in a study of blood T cells in healthy people across ages (dated by TCRdb to the mid-2010s). At the level of the whole study: In model experiments, template switching captured roughly one uniquely barcoded TCR beta cDNA molecule for every two T cells. Age-related changes in TCR beta repertoire diversity were measured in the study by deep sequencing normalized with unique cDNA molecular identifiers. Four age groups were formed from the donors: young (average approximately 15 years), middle-aged (approximately 39), aged (around 62) and long-lived (around 80). To avoid experimental bias, donors of different ages were spread randomly across the sequencing lanes. The study analyzed two additional independent replicas of 1 million unique cDNA reads from the same blood draw for two donors, one aged 18 to 30 and one aged 80 or older. The paper as a whole reports these results and caveats: Estimates of total diversity based on one million sequenced T cells were regarded as lower bounds and as underestimates. There was a strong correlation between observed TCR beta diversity and the percentage of naive T cells measured by flow cytometry. As age increased, observed TCR beta diversity per million T cells dropped in a roughly linear way, and a significant reduction was already evident by age about 40. Conclusive comparison of naive and antigen-experienced compartments was prevented by the profiling of bulk unsorted PBMCs. Compared with the aged group, the long-lived group had more naive CD4+ T cells, fewer expanded clones and increased TCR diversity, suggesting age selection. The CMV infection status of donors was not known, potentially confounding age-related changes in expanded clonotypes.

Libraries were prepared through 5' RACE. This sample was sequenced with an Illumina HiSeq 2500. The second PCR ran for roughly 7 to 11 cycles and used a J-beta primer mix along with a sample-barcoded 5' primer. A unique molecular identifier was introduced onto each TCR beta cDNA molecule by a template-switch 5' adaptor carrying 12 random nucleotides. Each sample yielded at least 2.5 million CDR3-containing paired-end reads. First-strand cDNA was synthesized from all RNA with the Mint cDNA synthesis kit, primed by a TRBC-specific oligonucleotide. All cDNA was treated with uracil-DNA glycosylase and then went through a first 18-cycle PCR with the universal primers M1SS and BC2_uni_R. The authors processed their data as follows. Normalization of each sample was performed by random selection of 1 million high-quality reads, each carrying a distinct molecular identifier. Reads sharing molecular identifiers were discarded rather than binned into consensus sequences. CDR3 identification, clonotype clustering and error correction used MiTCR with a Q25 quality threshold and the strictest error-elimination algorithm. A nonparametric unseen species model with Euler transformation was used to estimate a lower bound on total TCR beta diversity. The public reads were reprocessed in TCRdb via fastp at Q25 and MiXCR, keeping in-frame beta chains. Identical CDR3 protein sequences are pooled into one entry, listed with their most common genes and DNA. The V and J calls follow TCRdb's processing rather than the paper's. In this sample the table shows around 940,000 distinct CDR3 sequences, about 51% of which occur a single time. Of the sample, about 22% is held by the ten largest clones.

The CDR1 and CDR2 encoded by the germline V gene (reference sequence) are SEHNR and FQNEAQ. V and J are trimmed by 1 base and 0 bases, and the gene matches miss 4 bases of the junction. Measured from the cysteine to the phenylalanine, the CDR3 is 18 residues long. Only the CDR3 portion is preserved as DNA: 54 bases, with reading frame beginning at the first base. This clonotype has only a few counts. Its specific antigen is unknown. Within one base of it there is no much larger clone, and no base qualities were kept. Systemically healthy Caucasian individuals from Russia, around 39 in total and aged about 6 to 95 years, were included as donors. Each donor gave approximately 9.4 milliliters of peripheral blood, drawn into EDTA-treated Vacutainer tubes. Ficoll-Paque density-gradient centrifugation was used to isolate PBMCs, with at least 6 million per sample. Trizol reagent was used to extract total RNA from the PBMCs, yielding at least 6 micrograms per sample. Naive CD45RAhigh/CD27high T cell percentages were measured by flow cytometry on a PBMC aliquot from every donor.

The chain joins TRBV7-9 to TRBJ2-4, with 12 bases aligning to TRBD2. The TCR sequence derives from a woman aged 55-75 years in good health. The source material was blood. In nucleotide form, the sequence is TGTGCCAGCAGCTTAGATGGACTAGCGGGGCTAGCCAAAAACATTCAGTACTTC. This sequence encodes CASSLDGLAGLAKNIQYF.